A single TCR beta chain is shown here with its context. The PCR used 60 Vbeta and 13 Jbeta primers. Sequencing was performed with immunoSEQ multiplex PCR; in TCRdb, only in-frame clones are kept and a portion is missing. Among about 90,000 clones, roughly 78% were seen once, and the ten largest hold 4.5% to 5.5%. This sample stems from a study of cytomegalovirus exposure and HLA in healthy donors. V was cut by 0 bases and J by 6 bases, with 7 bases left in between. The CDR3 has 12 amino acids. Germline values: CDR1 SGHNT, CDR2 YYREEE (reference sequence). The TCR was taken from a middle-aged woman in good health and CMV-seropositive. The chain employs TRBV5-4 and TRBJ2-7, with a possible D match to TRBD2 (6 bases). The material sequenced was PBMCs. CDR3 in amino acids: CASSLEGGEQYF. CDR3 DNA sequence: TGTGCCAGCAGCTTGGAGGGAGGCGAGCAGTACTTC.